The 3 T cell receptor beta chains given below trace back to one sample, sequenced in a study of T cell repertoires in cytomegalovirus infection. TCRdb passed the reads through MiXCR, listing each CDR3 protein once. There are around 440,000 distinct CDR3 sequences in the sample; around 10% occur only once, and about 9.4% lies in the top ten. The sequenced sample consisted of PBMCs. All receptors derive from a human donor in good health (CMV status not recorded). Some clones in this sample may be carry-over from other donors' samples.

This clonotype was recorded many times. The rearrangement uses TRBV7-2 and TRBJ2-1; TRBD2 matches 11 bases. V shed 2 bases and J 8 bases; nucleotides not matched to a gene: 5. This CDR3 is built from 15 residues. Germline CDR1 is SGHTA and CDR2 is FQGNSA. This CDR3 is CASSLTSGSDYEQFF. The DNA for the CDR3 is TGTGCCAGCAGCTTAACTAGCGGGAGTGACTATGAGCAGTTCTTC.

This clonotype is labeled large (0.1 to 1%). The chain carries TRBV7-8 and TRBJ1-1; D uncertain. CDR3 length equals 14 residues. The germline CDR1 and CDR2 sequences are SGHVS and FQNEAQ. The germline V and J ends were trimmed by 4 bases and 1 base, with 10 bases remaining between them. CDR3 protein: CASSSGRRNTEAFF. Written as DNA, the CDR3 is TGTGCCAGCAGCTCGGGTCGACGGAACACTGAAGCTTTCTTT.

This clonotype was picked up a small number of times. The J gene is TRBJ1-1, the V gene TRBV5-4; perhaps TRBD1 as D (6 bases). The V end was cut by 3 bases, the J end by 10 bases, with 13 bases between. The V gene's germline CDR1 is SGHNT and CDR2 YYREEE (reference sequence). The CDR3 sequence is 12 residues long. CDR3 sequence (DNA): TGTGCCAGCAGCTCAGACAGGAGAGGAGCTTTCTTT. It is translated as CASSSDRRGAFF.